Each of the 15 T cell receptor beta chains below was sequenced from the same sample in a study of shared clonotypes between healthy human individuals. Only in-frame clones appear in the TCRdb table, and some are missing; sequencing was by immunoSEQ multiplex PCR. The sample has about 1.5 million clones, around 97% seen once. Sequencing was performed on naive CD4+ T cells sorted from blood. This sample's subset: CD45RA+ positively selected. The receptor source for this set is a man aged 25 to 45 in good health.

The count of this clone is one. The chain uses TRBV5-1 and TRBJ2-7; 9 bases match TRBD1. Trimming at V came to 1 base and at J to 3 bases, leaving 11 bases not matched to a gene. CDR3 size: 17 residues. Germline V gene lookup returns CDR1 SGHRS and CDR2 YFSETQ. CDR3 residues: CASSLWATGQGNYEQYF. Here the CDR3 DNA reads TGCGCCAGCAGCTTGTGGGCTACGGGACAGGGTAACTACGAGCAGTACTTC.

The chain links TRBV6-4 to TRBJ1-1; TRBD1 is a possible D gene (6 bases). The V end was cut by 6 bases, the J end by 2 bases, with 19 bases between. Germline V lookup: CDR1 MRHNA, CDR2 SNTAGT. The CDR3 runs 16 residues. Here the CDR3 reads CASRAGQQRGNTEAFF. For the CDR3, the DNA is TGTGCCAGCAGGGCGGGACAACAAAGAGGAAACACTGAAGCTTTCTTT.

This rearrangement joins TRBV5-1 to TRBJ2-3; TRBD1 matches at 10 bases. The junction had 2 bases not matched to a gene; V was cut back by 4 bases and J by 3 bases. CDR1 is SGHRS, CDR2 YFSETQ, per germline. CDR3 length: 14 amino acids. CDR3 in amino acids: CASSGTGETDTQYF. The CDR3 nucleotides are TGCGCCAGCAGCGGGACAGGGGAGACAGATACGCAGTATTTT.

The gene calls are TRBV10-3 and TRBJ2-2, with TRBD1 identical over 8 bases. V was clipped by 11 bases and J by 0 bases; unmatched bases: 5. The CDR3 extends over 14 amino acids. The germline V gene encodes CDR1 ENHRY and CDR2 SYGVKD. CDR3 region: CAVRDRPNTGELFF. The CDR3 nucleotides read TGTGCCGTCCGGGACAGGCCGAACACCGGGGAGCTGTTTTTT.

Notes on this clone: The same CDR3 arises from other DNA sequences in this sample as well. The CDR3 region has the DNA TGCGCCAGCAGCACCGGACTAGCGAACACCGGGGAGCTGTTTTTT. It specifies CASSTGLANTGELFF. V usage is TRBV5-1 and J usage is TRBJ2-2; 7 bases map to TRBD2. The germline CDR1 and CDR2 sequences are SGHRS and YFSETQ. This CDR3 has 15 residues. V trimming: 4 bases; J trimming: 0 bases; junction bases outside the gene matches: 3.

This chain connects TRBV9 to TRBJ2-1; 14 positions agree with TRBD2. Per the germline V gene, CDR1 is SGDLS and CDR2 is YYNGEE. V was pared by 0 bases and J by 0 bases, with 5 bases of the junction left unmatched. The CDR3 has 19 amino acids. The CDR3 protein is CASSVAGLAGVNSYNEQFF. The CDR3, as DNA: TGTGCCAGCAGCGTAGCGGGACTAGCGGGAGTCAACTCCTACAATGAGCAGTTCTTC.

The V call is TRBV19, the J call TRBJ2-3; 7 bases align to TRBD2. Germline assignment: CDR1 LNHDA and CDR2 SQIVND (reference sequence). V gave up 7 bases and J gave up 2 bases; unmatched junction bases: 6. This CDR3 region has 14 residues. The CDR3 bases are TGTGCCAGTACCCGGGGGGATTTCACAGATACGCAGTATTTT. Translating gives CASTRGDFTDTQYF. The complete variable domain, with remaining parts taken from reference TRBV19 and TRBJ2-3, reads DGGITQSPKYLFRKEGQNVTLSCEQNLNHDAMYWYRQDPGQGLRLIYYSQIVNDFQKGDIAEGYSVSREKKESFPLTVTSAQKNPTAFYLCASTRGDFTDTQYFGPGTRLTVL.

A note on this clone: Within the sample, other DNA sequences also encode this same CDR3. This CDR3 is CASSLGTTDTQYF. CDR3 DNA sequence: TGCGCCAGCAGCTTGGGTACCACAGATACGCAGTATTTT. The chain uses TRBV5-1 and TRBJ2-3; D not certain. Per germline, CDR1 SGHRS and CDR2 YFSETQ. The CDR3 is 13 amino acids. V dropped 0 bases and J dropped 2 bases, with 4 bases sitting between them.

J is TRBJ2-1 and V is TRBV14, with D perhaps matching TRBD1 or TRBD2 (6 bases each). V was cut by 5 bases and J by 8 bases, with 22 bases left in between. CDR1 is SGHDN, CDR2 FVKESK, per germline. This CDR3 region has 16 residues. CDR3 bases: TGTGCCAGCAGCAAAAAACCGGGAGCCAAGGGGGATGAGCAGTTCTTC. It translates to CASSKKPGAKGDEQFF. Full variable domain (missing parts from reference TRBV14 and TRBJ2-1): EAGVTQFPSHSVIEKGQTVTLRCDPISGHDNLYWYRRVMGKEIKFLLHFVKESKQDESGMPNNRFLAERTGGTYSTLKVQPAELEDSGVYFCASSKKPGAKGDEQFFGPGTRLTVL.

Turning to this clone: The germline gene is not matched at one end of the junction; a read error may be the cause. V gene TRBV19 combines with J gene TRBJ2-2, with TRBD2 matching 8 bases. The CDR3 loop spans 11 amino acids. The germline V gene has CDR1 LNHDA and CDR2 SQIVND (reference sequence). The CDR3, as DNA: TGTGCCAGTAGTATACGGGGGGGGCTGTTTTTT. This encodes CASSIRGGLFF.

The chain employs TRBV6-1 and TRBJ2-3; D remains unclear. With 4 bases removed from V and 3 bases from J, the gap between germline ends came to 5 bases. This CDR3 has 12 amino acids. The germline V gene has CDR1 MNHNS and CDR2 SASEGT. CDR3 bases: TGTGCCAGCAGTGGTGCGACAGATACGCAGTATTTT. It specifies CASSGATDTQYF.

As concerns this clone: The same CDR3 also results from other DNA sequences found in this sample. CDR3 residues: CASSLALAGPYNEQFF. The CDR3 region has the DNA TGCGCCAGCAGCTTGGCTCTAGCGGGCCCCTACAATGAGCAGTTCTTC. V is TRBV5-1 and J is TRBJ2-1; 8 bases fit TRBD2. The CDR3 is 16 residues long. In germline, CDR1 is SGHRS, CDR2 YFSETQ. V shed 0 bases and J 2 bases; nucleotides not matched to a gene: 4. The whole variable domain, filled in from reference TRBV5-1 and TRBJ2-1, reads KAGVTQTPRYLIKTRGQQVTLSCSPISGHRSVSWYQQTPGQGLQFLFEYFSETQRNKGNFPGRFSGRQFSNSRSEMNVSTLELGDSALYLCASSLALAGPYNEQFFGPGTRLTVL.

The chain uses TRBV10-3 and TRBJ2-1, with D possibly TRBD1 on 6 matching bases. The CDR3 consists of 15 residues. Germline loops: CDR1 ENHRY, CDR2 SYGVKD. Trimming stripped 5 bases from V and 7 bases from J, with 18 bases between. The CDR3 loop is CAISPGQGSGNEQFF. The CDR3 region has the DNA TGTGCCATCAGTCCGGGACAAGGGTCGGGGAATGAGCAGTTCTTC.

V and J are TRBV28 and TRBJ1-4; no clear D. The CDR3 extends over 15 amino acids. The V end was cut by 7 bases, the J end by 6 bases, with 18 bases between. Germline loops: CDR1 MDHEN, CDR2 SYDVKM. This CDR3 reads CASTTTGQRDEKLFF. The CDR3 DNA reads TGTGCCAGCACAACCACCGGGCAGAGAGATGAAAAACTGTTTTTT.

The chain employs TRBV6-1 and TRBJ2-7; D remains unclear. The germline V and J ends were trimmed by 6 bases and 0 bases, with 9 bases remaining between them. The CDR3 is 13 amino acids. Per germline, CDR1 MNHNS and CDR2 SASEGT. The CDR3 loop reads CASRTDSSYEQYF. The DNA of the CDR3 is TGTGCCAGCAGAACAGATAGCTCCTACGAGCAGTACTTC.